These 10 T cell receptor beta chains originate from one sample sequenced in a study of cytomegalovirus exposure and HLA in healthy donors. Amplification used 60 Vbeta primers and 13 Jbeta primers. Data came from immunoSEQ multiplex PCR; TCRdb stores just in-frame clones and leaves some out. This repertoire shows about 130,000 clones, around 70% found once; its top ten account for approximately 2.1%. Specimen: PBMCs. The receptor source for this set is a woman in her 40s in good health and CMV-seropositive.

The chain couples TRBV4-1 to TRBJ2-5; 10 nucleotides match TRBD2. Germline loops: CDR1 MGHRA, CDR2 YSYEKL. The CDR3 is 16 amino acids. Trimming at V came to 0 bases and at J to 11 bases, leaving 12 bases not matched to a gene. CDR3 nucleotides: TGCGCCAGCAGCCAAGATAAACTAGCGGGACCCACAGGGCAGTACTTC. It specifies CASSQDKLAGPTGQYF.

The table lists this clone with a count of one. The V and J genes are TRBV28 and TRBJ2-7; 10 nucleotides align to TRBD1. Germline V gene data show CDR1 as MDHEN and CDR2 as SYDVKM. The CDR3 contains 14 residues. Germline trimming cut 4 bases from V and 6 bases from J; bases unmatched to any gene: 6. The CDR3 coding sequence is TGTGCCAGCAGTTACCCGGGACAGGGGCGCGAGCAGTACTTC. It is translated as CASSYPGQGREQYF.

This chain uses TRBV11-2 with TRBJ2-5; D ambiguous. With 5 bases removed from V and 1 base from J, the gap between germline ends came to 2 bases. This CDR3 spans 11 amino acids. CDR1 is SGHAT, CDR2 FQNNGV, per germline. CDR3 in amino acids: CASSLQETQYF. The DNA for the CDR3 is TGTGCCAGCAGCCTCCAAGAGACCCAGTACTTC.

The chain is built from TRBV18 and TRBJ1-6, with 8 bases matching TRBD1. Germline CDR1 reads KGHSH; CDR2 reads LQKENI. With V trimmed by 5 bases and J by 8 bases, 5 bases remained unmatched. This CDR3 spans 14 amino acids. CDR3 bases: TGTGCCAGCTCAAAGGACAGGGAATATTCACCCCTCCACTTT. Its protein product is CASSKDREYSPLHF. Based on the CDR3 plus reference TRBV18 and TRBJ1-6, the full variable domain is NAGVMQNPRHLVRRRGQEARLRCSPMKGHSHVYWYRQLPEEGLKFMVYLQKENIIDESGMPKERFSAEFPKEGPSILRIQQVVRGDSAAYFCASSKDREYSPLHFGNGTRLTVT.

The table lists this clone with a few counts. The chain employs TRBV6-1 and TRBJ1-4; D gene uncertain. Trimming stripped 2 bases from V and 0 bases from J, with 10 bases between. This CDR3 is 16 amino acids long. Germline V gives CDR1 MNHNS, CDR2 SASEGT. CDR3 protein: CASSEFAGATNEKLFF. The CDR3, as DNA: TGTGCCAGCAGTGAATTTGCGGGTGCAACTAATGAAAAACTGTTTTTT.

The chain's CDR3 is CASSALQGAGDTEAFF. In DNA, the CDR3 is TGTGCCAGTAGTGCTCTACAGGGGGCCGGTGACACTGAAGCTTTCTTT. The chain uses TRBV19 and TRBJ1-1, with 9 bases lining up with TRBD1. The V gene end was trimmed by 5 bases and the J gene end by 3 bases; junction bases not matched to a gene: 10. Germline V gives CDR1 LNHDA, CDR2 SQIVND (reference sequence). This CDR3 has 16 amino acids.

The chain is built from TRBV5-4 and TRBJ2-1, with 9 bases lining up with TRBD2. This CDR3 has 16 amino acids. Looked up from germline, CDR1 is SGHNT and CDR2 is YYREEE (reference sequence). The V and J ends lost 3 bases and 3 bases, in that order; junction bases with no gene match: 7. CDR3 in amino acids: CASSSLTSGRYNEQFF. DNA for the CDR3: TGTGCCAGCAGCTCCCTGACTAGCGGACGCTACAATGAGCAGTTCTTC.

J is TRBJ1-2 and V is TRBV4-2; TRBD1 matches 7 bases. The CDR3 runs 16 residues. J lost 4 bases, V lost 0 bases, and 8 bases had no gene match. The germline V gene encodes CDR1 LGHNA and CDR2 YNFKEQ. CDR3 DNA: TGTGCCAGCAGCCAAGACGGGGCAGGGGGAAGCTATGGCTACACCTTC. Translated, it gives CASSQDGAGGSYGYTF.

This clone was seen a single time. This rearrangement joins TRBV4-2 to TRBJ2-3, with TRBD1 matching 9 bases. Germline V gene lookup returns CDR1 LGHNA and CDR2 YNFKEQ. Germline trimming cut 1 base from V and 3 bases from J; bases unmatched to any gene: 17. The CDR3 runs to 20 residues. DNA of the CDR3: TGTGCCAGCAGCCAAGCCGGGGGGACAGGGCCCCACGGGGGAACAGATACGCAGTATTTT. Residues: CASSQAGGTGPHGGTDTQYF.

This chain joins TRBV5-1 and TRBJ2-1; no firm D call. CDR3 length: 14 amino acids. Germline lookup yields CDR1 SGHRS and CDR2 YFSETQ. V lost 5 bases, J lost 1 base, and 10 bases lay in between. The DNA of the CDR3 is TGCGCCAGCAGTCCGCACAGTTCCTACAATGAGCAGTTCTTC. It yields the protein CASSPHSSYNEQFF.